One and the same sample provided the 27 T cell receptor beta chains below, sequenced in a study of CD8+CD57+ T cells in acquired aplastic anemia. Genomic DNA provided the template from which TCR beta VDJ and CDR3 profiles were obtained. TCRdb re-derived calls from the reads in MiXCR, one entry per CDR3 protein. The data show around 180,000 distinct CDR3 sequences, about 64% seen once. Sequencing was carried out using sorted CD4+, CD8+, or CD8+CD57+ T cells (not recorded which) from PBMCs. These receptors were collected from a human donor in good health.

V gene TRBV12-3 or TRBV12-4 combines with J gene TRBJ2-7, with 7 bases that match TRBD2. J gave up 2 bases and V 6 bases, and 4 bases lay outside the gene matches. The CDR3 totals 13 residues. The CDR3 loop is CASSTGTTYEQYF. As DNA, the CDR3 is TGTGCCAGCAGCACCGGGACTACCTACGAGCAGTACTTC.

V gene TRBV7-3 combines with J gene TRBJ2-3, with 9 bases fitting TRBD1. J gave up 3 bases and V 5 bases, and 12 bases lay outside the gene matches. CDR1 and CDR2 from the germline V gene are SGHTA and FQGTGA. This CDR3 comprises 17 residues. This CDR3 reads CASSPQPGTGKTDTQYF. The CDR3 DNA reads TGTGCCAGCAGCCCCCAACCCGGGACAGGGAAGACAGATACGCAGTATTTT. Drawing the rest from reference TRBV7-3 and TRBJ2-3, the complete variable domain is GAGVSQTPSNKVTEKGKYVELRCDPISGHTALYWYRQSLGQGPEFLIYFQGTGAADDSGLPNDRFFAVRPEGSVSTLKIQRTERGDSAVYLCASSPQPGTGKTDTQYFGPGTRLTVL.

The chain employs TRBV20-1 and TRBJ2-1; D is ambiguous. CDR1 is DFQATT, CDR2 SNEGSKA, per germline (reference sequence). Trimming took off 3 bases at V and 7 bases at J, with 13 bases between the two ends. The CDR3 totals 13 residues. For the CDR3, the DNA is TGCAGTGCTAGTGTTGTCGACGCTAATGAGCAGTTCTTC. As protein: CSASVVDANEQFF.

The sample holds one count of this clonotype. This chain uses TRBV19 with TRBJ1-6, with 7 bases identical to TRBD1. The CDR3 runs to 15 residues. Trimming removed 7 bases from V and 6 bases from J; junction bases left unmatched: 9. Germline loops: CDR1 LNHDA, CDR2 SQIVND (reference sequence). CDR3 coding DNA: TGTGCCAGTACCAAAGTCGGGACAGTTAATTCACCCCTCCACTTT. Amino acid sequence: CASTKVGTVNSPLHF. The full variable domain, with the rest looked up from reference TRBV19 and TRBJ1-6, is DGGITQSPKYLFRKEGQNVTLSCEQNLNHDAMYWYRQDPGQGLRLIYYSQIVNDFQKGDIAEGYSVSREKKESFPLTVTSAQKNPTAFYLCASTKVGTVNSPLHFGNGTRLTVT.

Many counts were recorded for this clonotype. This chain links TRBV20-1 with TRBJ2-3; D uncertain. V lost 2 bases, J lost 0 bases, and 9 bases lay in between. CDR3 length equals 14 residues. Germline V gives CDR1 DFQATT, CDR2 SNEGSKA (reference sequence). The CDR3 loop is CSARLAASTDTQYF. CDR3 sequence (DNA): TGCAGTGCTAGATTGGCAGCGAGCACAGATACGCAGTATTTT.

The J gene is TRBJ1-1, the V gene TRBV2, with D maybe TRBD1 (5 bases). CDR1 SNHLY and CDR2 FYNNEI come from the germline V gene. V dropped 5 bases and J dropped 6 bases, with 16 bases sitting between them. This CDR3 contains 14 residues. In nucleotides, the CDR3 is TGTGCCAGCAGTAACCGAGACAGCGGGGCTGAAGCTTTCTTT. Translation: CASSNRDSGAEAFF.

This chain connects TRBV7-9 to TRBJ2-3; 7 bases map to TRBD1. CDR1 and CDR2 (germline): SEHNR, FQNEAQ (reference sequence). The V and J ends lost 5 bases and 4 bases, in that order; junction bases with no gene match: 12. The CDR3 is made up of 16 amino acids. Here the CDR3 DNA reads TGTGCCAGCAGCCAAGGCCCGGGACAGCCCGCAGATACGCAGTATTTT. Its translation: CASSQGPGQPADTQYF.

The V and J genes are TRBV19 and TRBJ2-2; D call uncertain. The CDR3 contains 12 residues. Between the trimmed V and J ends, which lost 0 bases and 10 bases, there was a span of 6 bases. Germline V CDR1 and CDR2: LNHDA, SQIVND (reference sequence). CDR3 in DNA: TGTGCCAGTAGTATAGATAGAGTGGAGCTGTTTTTT. Translated, it gives CASSIDRVELFF.

The V gene is TRBV9, the J gene TRBJ1-2; the D gene is possibly TRBD1 (5 bases). Trimming cost V 5 bases and J 8 bases, with 16 bases left between them. The CDR3 is 13 amino acids. Germline CDR1 and CDR2: SGDLS and YYNGEE. The CDR3 region is CASSSGTGVGYTF. The CDR3 nucleotides are TGTGCCAGCAGTTCGGGGACGGGGGTAGGCTACACCTTC.

This clonotype was observed a few times. The chain is built from TRBV6-5 and TRBJ2-1, with 8 bases lining up with TRBD1. CDR3 length equals 15 residues. Germline CDR1 MNHEY, CDR2 SVGAGI. The junction had 4 bases not matched to a gene; V was cut back by 2 bases and J by 4 bases. The CDR3 is CASSYRDRRYNEQFF. The CDR3, as DNA: TGTGCCAGCAGTTACCGGGACAGGCGGTACAATGAGCAGTTCTTC.

This clonotype came up many times. This chain joins TRBV4-3 and TRBJ1-2; the D is unclear. Trimming left V 0 bases short and J 4 bases short, with 6 bases between. In germline, CDR1 is LGHNA, CDR2 YSLEER. CDR3 length: 13 amino acids. CDR3 nucleotide sequence: TGCGCCAGCAGCCAAGAAGGGTCCTATGGCTACACCTTC. This sequence encodes CASSQEGSYGYTF.

The chain recombines TRBV28 with TRBJ2-3, with 7 nucleotides matching TRBD2. Looked up from germline, CDR1 is MDHEN and CDR2 is SYDVKM. V lost 2 bases, J lost 2 bases, and 7 bases stayed unmatched. The CDR3 runs 16 residues. As DNA, the CDR3 is TGTGCCAGCAGTTTAAGCACTAGCGTCAACACAGATACGCAGTATTTT. Amino acid sequence: CASSLSTSVNTDTQYF.

The chain combines TRBV9 with TRBJ2-7; D not certain. This CDR3 is 12 amino acids long. CDR1 SGDLS and CDR2 YYNGEE come from the germline V gene. The V end was cut by 4 bases, the J end by 3 bases, with 8 bases between. The CDR3 spells CASSSRYYEQYF. For the CDR3, the DNA is TGTGCCAGCAGCTCAAGATACTACGAGCAGTACTTC. Complete variable domain (other parts from reference TRBV9 and TRBJ2-7): DSGVTQTPKHLITATGQRVTLRCSPRSGDLSVYWYQQSLDQGLQFLIQYYNGEERAKGNILERFSAQQFPDLHSELNLSSLELGDSALYFCASSSRYYEQYFGPGTRLTVT.

As to this clonotype: A much larger clone is a single base away; this may be a read error. The V call is TRBV6-2 or TRBV6-3, the J call TRBJ2-7, with D possibly TRBD1 on 6 matching bases. Germline V gives CDR1 MNHEY, CDR2 SVGEGT. The CDR3 contains 14 residues. Trimming left V 5 bases short and J 2 bases short, with 13 bases between. CDR3 nucleotides: TGTGCCAGCAGTAACGGGACACTTACCTACGAGCAGTACTTC. Its protein product is CASSNGTLTYEQYF.

This clonotype showed up many times. The chain carries TRBV6-5 and TRBJ2-5, with TRBD2 matching over 10 bases. This CDR3 is 15 amino acids long. Germline CDR1 reads MNHEY; CDR2 reads SVGAGI. Trimming removed 4 bases from V and 3 bases from J; junction bases left unmatched: 5. For the CDR3, the DNA is TGTGCCAGCAGTTCAGGGACTAGCGCGAAAGAGACCCAGTACTTC. Protein sequence: CASSSGTSAKETQYF.

V and J are TRBV20-1 and TRBJ2-7; the D gene is possibly TRBD2 (5 bases). CDR1 and CDR2 from the germline V gene are DFQATT and SNEGSKA (reference sequence). The ends were cut back, 0 bases at V and 3 bases at J, with 6 bases in the middle. The CDR3 runs 12 residues. The CDR3 here is CSAREGLYEQYF. DNA of the CDR3: TGCAGTGCTAGAGAAGGACTCTACGAGCAGTACTTC.

This clonotype was seen just once. This rearrangement joins TRBV7-9 to TRBJ2-1; tentative D call: TRBD1 (6 bases). CDR3 length: 12 residues. Trimming took 1 base from V and 16 from J, leaving 14 bases between them. The germline CDR1 and CDR2 sequences are SEHNR and FQNEAQ (reference sequence). The CDR3 loop is CASSLGDIDQFF. The CDR3 DNA reads as TGTGCCAGCAGCTTAGGGGACATCGATCAATTCTTC.

This clonotype was observed a handful of times. J is TRBJ2-2 and V is TRBV20-1; 8 bases align to TRBD1. In germline, CDR1 is DFQATT, CDR2 SNEGSKA (reference sequence). The CDR3 extends over 14 amino acids. V was clipped by 2 bases and J by 8 bases; unmatched bases: 7. CDR3 coding DNA: TGCAGTGCTAGATACGCAGGGGGCATTGGGGAGCTGTTTTTT. Residues: CSARYAGGIGELFF.

The table lists this clonotype with many counts. This chain uses TRBV6-6 with TRBJ1-1; 10 bases match TRBD1. CDR1 is MNHNY, CDR2 SVGAGI, per germline (reference sequence). With 2 bases clipped from V and 2 bases from J, the junction kept 5 bases outside the gene matches. CDR3 length: 16 residues. CDR3 bases: TGTGCCAGCAGTTACCTCGGGACAGGGGAAAACACTGAAGCTTTCTTT. Protein: CASSYLGTGENTEAFF.

This clonotype was seen ten or more times. The CDR3 region has the DNA TGTGCCACCAGTGATCCAGGGTTGGGGTACGAGCAGTACTTC. The encoded protein is CATSDPGLGYEQYF. The chain uses TRBV24-1 and TRBJ2-7; a weak D match, TRBD1 (5 bases). Trimming removed 3 bases from V and 4 bases from J, with 12 bases in between. CDR1 is KGHDR, CDR2 SFDVKD, per germline. The CDR3 loop spans 14 amino acids.

This chain joins TRBV2 and TRBJ1-2; D remains ambiguous. Trimming took 2 bases from V and 5 from J, leaving 9 bases between them. CDR3 length: 13 residues. The germline V gene encodes CDR1 SNHLY and CDR2 FYNNEI. CDR3 bases: TGTGCCAGCAGTGAAAGCGGGATATATGGCTACACCTTC. Translating it yields CASSESGIYGYTF.

This chain connects TRBV7-9 to TRBJ1-2; maybe TRBD1 (6 bases). V lost 7 bases and J lost 11, with 20 bases in between. CDR1 SEHNR and CDR2 FQNEAQ come from the germline V gene (reference sequence). The CDR3 consists of 13 residues. The CDR3 bases are TGTGCCAGCACCATCTTAGACACAGGGCGGTACACCTTC. Translation: CASTILDTGRYTF.

This chain uses TRBV20-1 with TRBJ2-7; perhaps TRBD1 as D (6 bases). The germline V gene has CDR1 DFQATT and CDR2 SNEGSKA (reference sequence). V was trimmed by 1 base and J by 2 bases, leaving 18 bases between them. The CDR3 covers 16 residues. The CDR3, as DNA: TGCAGTGCTAGAGGAGCCCTAGGACAGTTGACCTACGAGCAGTACTTC. It yields the protein CSARGALGQLTYEQYF.

This clonotype has more than one count but fewer than ten. V usage is TRBV10-2 and J usage is TRBJ2-2; D not certain. Germline lookup yields CDR1 WSHSY and CDR2 SAAADI. This CDR3 has 14 residues. The V and J ends lost 8 bases and 1 base respectively, with 11 bases between them. The CDR3 DNA sequence: TGCGCCAGCCAGATGACGGTGAACACCGGGGAGCTGTTTTTT. Protein sequence: CASQMTVNTGELFF.

This clonotype has just a few counts. V usage is TRBV20-1 and J usage is TRBJ1-1; D is undetermined. Per the germline V gene, CDR1 is DFQATT and CDR2 is SNEGSKA (reference sequence). The CDR3 consists of 14 residues. The V end lost 5 bases, the J end lost 3 bases, and 16 bases lay between the germline ends. The CDR3 coding sequence is TGCAGTGCTCGCTCTCCAAATACGGACACTGAAGCTTTCTTT. Protein product: CSARSPNTDTEAFF.

This chain joins TRBV7-3 and TRBJ2-1; 9 nucleotides match TRBD2. CDR1 and CDR2 from the germline V gene are SGHTA and FQGTGA. The CDR3 covers 17 residues. Trimming at V came to 2 bases and at J to 5 bases, leaving 10 bases not matched to a gene. The CDR3 is CASSLGVAGEAHNEQFF. In DNA, the CDR3 is TGTGCCAGCAGCTTAGGCGTAGCGGGAGAGGCCCACAATGAGCAGTTCTTC.

This clonotype was seen many times. V is TRBV6-5 and J is TRBJ2-3; D may be TRBD2 (5 bases). Germline V gene sequence: CDR1 MNHEY, CDR2 SVGAGI. Trimming removed 0 bases from V and 5 bases from J, with 9 bases in between. The CDR3 has 14 residues. This CDR3 reads CASSYSRRIDTQYF. DNA of the CDR3: TGTGCCAGCAGTTACTCGCGGAGGATAGATACGCAGTATTTT.